A single sample is the source of the 7 T cell receptor beta chains below, sequenced in a study of CD8+ T cells in alopecia areata. After isolation, RNA underwent reverse transcription to generate cDNA as the sequencing template. This table comes from immunoSEQ multiplex PCR, and its TCRdb copy is limited to in-frame clones, with some not included. The sample carries fewer than 20,000 clones, around 62% recorded once. Peripheral blood samples and lesional scalp punch biopsies were obtained from alopecia areata patients. Sequenced here: skin, sampled at week 0. The receptor source for this set is a human donor with alopecia areata.

This clone was detected a few times. The V call is TRBV19, the J call TRBJ2-7; 9 nucleotides line up with TRBD2. Unmatched junction bases numbered 7, after V lost 5 bases and J lost 2 bases. The CDR3 consists of 15 residues. Germline V lookup: CDR1 LNHDA, CDR2 SQIVND (reference sequence). The CDR3: CASSRLAGDTYEQYF. The CDR3 nucleotides are TGTGCCAGTAGTCGCTTAGCGGGGGACACCTACGAGCAGTACTTC.

The chain carries TRBV10-3 and TRBJ2-7; 10 bases agree with TRBD1. CDR1 is ENHRY, CDR2 SYGVKD, per germline. The CDR3 totals 14 residues. After removal of 6 bases from V and 3 bases from J, the junction contained 5 bases not matched to a gene. The CDR3 DNA is TGTGCCATCAGGACCGGGACAGGGGACTACGAGCAGTACTTC. This encodes CAIRTGTGDYEQYF.

The chain carries TRBV9 and TRBJ2-6; tentative D call: TRBD2 (5 bases). This CDR3 is 15 amino acids long. Trimming stripped 5 bases from V and 0 bases from J, with 9 bases between. Germline V CDR1 and CDR2: SGDLS, YYNGEE. CDR3 region: CASRDGLSGANVLTF. CDR3 sequence (DNA): TGTGCCAGCAGGGACGGACTCTCTGGGGCCAACGTCCTGACTTTC.

The V and J genes are TRBV4-1 and TRBJ2-3; D not resolved. Germline assignment: CDR1 MGHRA and CDR2 YSYEKL. CDR3 length: 16 amino acids. Between the trimmed V and J ends, which lost 4 bases and 0 bases, there was a span of 14 bases. The CDR3 sequence: CASSRWVAPSTDTQYF. The CDR3 DNA is TGCGCCAGCAGCCGGTGGGTGGCGCCTAGCACAGATACGCAGTATTTT.

The chain has TRBV29-1 and TRBJ2-7, with D possibly being TRBD1 (6 bases). The ends were cut back, 3 bases at V and 7 bases at J, with 16 bases in the middle. Looked up from germline, CDR1 is SQVTM and CDR2 is ANQGSEA. This CDR3 region has 13 residues. The CDR3 nucleotides are TGCAGCGTTGACGGAACAGGGCCCCAGGAGCAGTACTTC. Its protein is CSVDGTGPQEQYF.

This rearrangement joins TRBV6-6 to TRBJ2-1; D may be TRBD1 (6 bases). CDR3 length: 13 residues. The germline CDR1 and CDR2 sequences are MNHNY and SVGAGI (reference sequence). V was shortened by 2 bases and J by 6 bases, with 8 bases between the two germline ends. The CDR3 loop reads CASSYDRFNEQFF. CDR3 sequence (DNA): TGTGCCAGCAGTTACGACAGGTTCAATGAGCAGTTCTTC.

The chain employs TRBV7-3 and TRBJ2-2; 9 bases are a match to TRBD1. Germline lookup yields CDR1 SGHTA and CDR2 FQGTGA. The V segment lost 5 bases and the J segment 5 bases; nucleotides outside the gene matches: 9. The CDR3 runs to 16 residues. The CDR3 sequence: CASSISTGGLTGELFF. The CDR3 DNA sequence: TGTGCCAGCAGCATATCCACAGGGGGCCTGACCGGGGAGCTGTTTTTT.